This T cell receptor beta chain was found in a study of identical twins. TCRdb fed the 5' RACE reads into MiXCR, producing one record per CDR3 protein. This sample has 200,000 to 250,000 distinct CDR3 sequences, with under 12% found just once. This clonotype was counted at least ten times. Germline V CDR1 and CDR2: SGHVS, FNYEAQ. The CDR3 covers 18 residues. The germline V and J ends were trimmed by 7 bases and 0 bases, with 23 bases remaining between them. The receptor comes from a man between 45 and 60 years old in good health. The chain combines TRBV7-6 with TRBJ2-3; D possibly uses TRBD1 or TRBD2 (5 bases each). Sequenced input: memory T cells sorted from blood. CDR3 bases: TGTGCCAGCACCAAAGAACCGGGACCTCAGACTAGCACAGATACGCAGTATTTT. Translation gives CASTKEPGPQTSTDTQYF.